This T cell receptor beta chain was sequenced for a study of T cell responses to AZD1222 COVID-19 vaccine. Libraries were prepared by immunoSEQ multiplex PCR; TCRdb keeps only in-frame clonotypes and omits some of them. The sample includes around 120,000 clones, 88% seen only once; the top ten take around 3.8%. The junction had 10 bases not matched to a gene; V was cut back by 7 bases and J by 2 bases. Germline CDR1 is MNHEY and CDR2 is SMNVEV (reference sequence). This CDR3 has 17 residues. The TCR sequence derives from an adult who received the AZD1222 COVID-19 vaccine. The chain has TRBV27 and TRBJ2-1; 11 bases align to TRBD1. The sample consisted of peripheral blood, taken 28 days after the second AZD1222 dose. The CDR3 sequence: CASTTDPGQGAYNEQFF. The CDR3 DNA follows: TGTGCCAGCACCACAGATCCGGGACAGGGGGCCTACAATGAGCAGTTCTTC.